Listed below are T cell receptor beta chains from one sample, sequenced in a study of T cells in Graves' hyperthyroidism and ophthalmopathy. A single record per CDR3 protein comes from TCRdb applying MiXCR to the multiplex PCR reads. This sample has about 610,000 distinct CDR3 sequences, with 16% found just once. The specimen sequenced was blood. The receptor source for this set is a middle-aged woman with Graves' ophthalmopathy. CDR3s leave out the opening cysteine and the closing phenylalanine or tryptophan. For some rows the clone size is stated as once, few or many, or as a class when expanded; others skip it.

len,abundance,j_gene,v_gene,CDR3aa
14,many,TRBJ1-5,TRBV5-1,ASATPVGKRRQPQH
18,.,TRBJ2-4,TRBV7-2,ASSLGLVLAGVLAKNIQY
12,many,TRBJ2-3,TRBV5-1,ASRPEGLSATQY
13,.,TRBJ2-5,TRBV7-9,ASSPKGQGGETQY
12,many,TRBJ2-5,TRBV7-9,ASSNGLEYETQY
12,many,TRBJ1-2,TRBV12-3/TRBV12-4,ASRPGTGLRGYT
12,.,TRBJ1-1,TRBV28,ASRDLGVWTEAF
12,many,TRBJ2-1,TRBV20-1,SAAQSSGRREQF
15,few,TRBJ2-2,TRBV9,ASSVGMSSPNTGELF
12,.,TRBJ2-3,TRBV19,ASSIGELGDTQY
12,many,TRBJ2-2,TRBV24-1,ATSGLADTGELF
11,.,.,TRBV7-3,ASSRDSTYEQF
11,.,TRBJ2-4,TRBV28,ASSGQVENIQY
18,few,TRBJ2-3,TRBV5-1,ASSLAVSGSFLLGTDTQY
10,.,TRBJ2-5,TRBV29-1,SVEGTSSLEY
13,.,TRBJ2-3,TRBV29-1,SVELVSGTVDTQY
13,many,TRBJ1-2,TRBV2,ASQRDRGQRVGYT
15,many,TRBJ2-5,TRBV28,ASSPWTSGRARETQY
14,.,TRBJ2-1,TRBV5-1,ASSGPGTSVIGEQF
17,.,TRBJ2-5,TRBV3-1,ASSQDKRRPGQGGETQY
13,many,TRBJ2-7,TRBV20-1,SALDFGGGSYEQY
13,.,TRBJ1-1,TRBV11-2,ASSYSGGVGTEAF
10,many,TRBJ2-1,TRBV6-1,AFQQGMNEQF
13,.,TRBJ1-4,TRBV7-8,ASSSGTGSFEKLF
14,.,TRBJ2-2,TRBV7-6,ASSFSPRVMTGELF
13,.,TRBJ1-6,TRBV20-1,SAVDRATYNSPLH
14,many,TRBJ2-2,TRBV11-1,ASSLGPGINTGELF
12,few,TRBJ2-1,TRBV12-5,ASGFTPGANEQF
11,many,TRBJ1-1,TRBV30,AWRDASNTEAF
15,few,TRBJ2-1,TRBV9,ASSPFGGGRLQYEQF
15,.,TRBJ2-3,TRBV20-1,SASGAGLAGWADTQY
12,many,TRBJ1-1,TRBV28,ASTHTDGNTEAF
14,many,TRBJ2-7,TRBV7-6,ASSLEPGQGTYEQY
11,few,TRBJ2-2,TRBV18,ASPDRGTGELF
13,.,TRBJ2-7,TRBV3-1,ASSHPSGASYEQY
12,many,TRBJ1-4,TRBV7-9,ASSLDRGYEKLF
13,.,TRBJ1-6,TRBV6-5,ASSYDRTVNSPLH
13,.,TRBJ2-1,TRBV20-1,SARAPSGGQGEQF
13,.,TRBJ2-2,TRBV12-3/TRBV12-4,ASSLWDPATGELF
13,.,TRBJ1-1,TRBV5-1,ASSLEVLGGTEAF
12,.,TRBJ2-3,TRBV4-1,ASSLMSRRDTQY